The 25 T cell receptor beta chains reported below all come from one sample, sequenced in a study of spatial heterogeneity in lung cancer. The time point is: blood at routine non-recurrence follow-up after resection. TCRdb called the 5' RACE reads again in MiXCR, with one record for every CDR3 protein. The data hold about 38,000 distinct CDR3 sequences, with approximately 7.5% observed a single time. The starting material was PBMCs, obtained at follow-up. The receptors were sampled from a male donor with early-stage non-small cell lung cancer.

The chain combines TRBV12-3 or TRBV12-4 with TRBJ1-5; 8 bases fit TRBD1. CDR3 length equals 17 residues. Trimming removed 6 bases from V and 2 bases from J; junction bases left unmatched: 12. The CDR3: CASRRAGGLVGNQPQHF. The CDR3 DNA sequence: TGTGCCAGCAGACGGGCAGGGGGCCTGGTGGGCAATCAGCCCCAGCATTTT.

In its sample, this clonotype was seen many times. The chain joins TRBV5-1 to TRBJ1-1; D unresolved. The CDR3 runs 14 residues. The V gene lost 0 bases and the J gene lost 2 bases, with 8 bases spanning the gap. The germline CDR1 and CDR2 sequences are SGHRS and YFSETQ. CDR3 loop: CASSLATDNTEAFF. The CDR3 coding sequence is TGCGCCAGCAGCTTGGCAACAGATAACACTGAAGCTTTCTTT.

This clonotype was counted many times. The CDR3 DNA reads TGCGCCAGCAGTGACTACGGGACAGGGGGCTCCTACGAGCAGTACTTC. Translating gives CASSDYGTGGSYEQYF. The rearrangement joins TRBV10-1 to TRBJ2-7; TRBD1 matches 11 bases. CDR1 WNHNN and CDR2 SYGVQD come from the germline V gene (reference sequence). This CDR3 region has 16 residues. With 3 bases clipped from V and 0 bases from J, the junction kept 4 bases outside the gene matches.

Ten or more counts support this clonotype. The rearrangement uses TRBV29-1 and TRBJ2-7; 7 bases match TRBD1. This CDR3 spans 13 amino acids. The germline gives CDR1 SQVTM, CDR2 ANQGSEA. The V and J ends lost 6 bases and 0 bases, in that order; junction bases with no gene match: 5. The CDR3 loop reads CSVRDSSSYEQYF. The CDR3 region has the DNA TGCAGCGTCCGGGACAGTAGCTCCTACGAGCAGTACTTC.

This clonotype was picked up many times. The J gene is TRBJ2-7, the V gene TRBV18; TRBD2 agrees at 7 bases. The CDR3 has 15 residues. The germline CDR1 and CDR2 sequences are KGHSH and LQKENI. The ends lost 2 bases at V and 4 bases at J; junction bases unmatched: 8. The CDR3 region has the DNA TGTGCCAGCTCACCAATCGCTAGCGGATATTACGAGCAGTACTTC. This codes for CASSPIASGYYEQYF.

This clonotype was picked up many times. The chain links TRBV3-1 to TRBJ1-2; possibly TRBD1 for D (5 bases). Trimming left V 0 bases short and J 4 bases short, with 9 bases between. The germline CDR1 and CDR2 sequences are LGHDT and YNNKEL (reference sequence). This CDR3 is 14 amino acids long. DNA for the CDR3: TGTGCCAGCAGCCAAGAGGGGCAGCTCTATGGCTACACCTTC. Amino acids: CASSQEGQLYGYTF.

In its sample, this clonotype was seen many times. This sequence joins TRBV30 and TRBJ2-1; 11 bases are a match to TRBD2. Germline V gene lookup returns CDR1 GTSNPN and CDR2 SVGIG (reference sequence). This CDR3 has 16 amino acids. Losses at the gene ends were 2 bases for V and 3 bases for J; bases not matched to a gene: 6. The CDR3, as DNA: TGTGCCTGGAGTCCGCTAGCGGGGGGTATCTACAATGAGCAGTTCTTC. It encodes CAWSPLAGGIYNEQFF.

This clonotype was seen repeatedly, ten times or more. The chain combines TRBV19 with TRBJ2-1; D tentatively fits TRBD1 or TRBD2 (5 bases each). This CDR3 has 14 amino acids. V lost 7 bases and J 1 base, leaving 11 bases between the germline ends. From germline, CDR1 is LNHDA and CDR2 SQIVND (reference sequence). In nucleotides, the CDR3 is TGTGCCAGTATGGGACGGCCGTCCTACAATGAGCAGTTCTTC. This sequence encodes CASMGRPSYNEQFF.

This clonotype was recorded at least ten times. This chain uses TRBV6-6 with TRBJ2-7, with 7 bases matching TRBD2. V was pared by 4 bases and J by 1 base, with 10 bases of the junction left unmatched. The V gene's germline CDR1 is MNHNY and CDR2 SVGAGI (reference sequence). This CDR3 has 16 amino acids. The CDR3 DNA sequence: TGTGCCAGCAGTTCGACTACCGGGGGGAGTTCCTACGAGCAGTACTTC. Translation gives CASSSTTGGSSYEQYF.

This clonotype showed up many times. This chain links TRBV5-4 with TRBJ2-7; 10 nucleotides align to TRBD1. V shed 0 bases, J shed 0 bases, and the junction held 0 bases outside the gene matches. Looked up from germline, CDR1 is SGHNT and CDR2 is YYREEE (reference sequence). This CDR3 spans 15 amino acids. CDR3 bases: TGTGCCAGCAGCTTGGGGGACAGGGGCTCCTACGAGCAGTACTTC. Its translation is CASSLGDRGSYEQYF.

The J gene is TRBJ1-6, the V gene TRBV7-3; unclear D gene. V lost 1 base and J 3 bases, leaving 7 bases between the germline ends. The CDR3 spans 15 residues. Germline CDR1 reads SGHTA; CDR2 reads FQGTGA. For the CDR3, the DNA is TGTGCCAGCAGCTTAAATACGTTCTATAATTCACCCCTCCACTTT. Translated: CASSLNTFYNSPLHF.

This clonotype showed up many times. The chain employs TRBV11-3 and TRBJ2-1; maybe TRBD1 (6 bases). The CDR3 length is 15 residues. V was shortened by 1 base and J by 5 bases, with 12 bases between the two germline ends. Germline V gives CDR1 SGHNT, CDR2 YENEEA. CDR3 in amino acids: CASSLGTEKHNEQFF. CDR3 coding DNA: TGTGCCAGCAGCTTAGGGACAGAGAAACACAATGAGCAGTTCTTC.

This clonotype was seen ten or more times. CDR3 sequence (DNA): TGTGCCAGCAGCTTGAAGGTGGAGGGCTACACCTTC. Translation gives CASSLKVEGYTF. The rearrangement uses TRBV7-9 and TRBJ1-2, with D unresolved. CDR1 and CDR2 (germline): SEHNR, FQNEAQ (reference sequence). V was clipped by 3 bases and J by 8 bases, with 10 bases between them. The CDR3 consists of 12 residues.

This chain uses TRBV20-1 with TRBJ1-2, with TRBD1 as a possible D gene (6 bases). The V gene lost 1 base and the J gene lost 4 bases, with 13 bases spanning the gap. CDR3 length equals 14 residues. In germline, CDR1 is DFQATT, CDR2 SNEGSKA (reference sequence). DNA for the CDR3: TGCAGTGCTAGAGGAGGACAGTTACTCTATGGCTACACCTTC. Translated, it gives CSARGGQLLYGYTF.

This clonotype was found many times. The CDR3 region is CASSPSGGSNTGELFF. The CDR3 DNA follows: TGCGCCAGCAGTCCTAGCGGGGGGAGTAACACCGGGGAGCTGTTTTTT. The V and J genes are TRBV5-1 and TRBJ2-2; 11 bases are a match to TRBD2. Germline loops: CDR1 SGHRS, CDR2 YFSETQ. This CDR3 spans 16 amino acids. Trimming removed 5 bases from V and 2 bases from J; junction bases left unmatched: 5.

Many counts were recorded for this clonotype. The CDR3 bases are TGTGCCAGCAGCATGGCCCCCTACGAGCAGTACTTC. It encodes CASSMAPYEQYF. This chain uses TRBV11-1 with TRBJ2-7; D is uncertain. The CDR3 runs to 12 residues. Germline loops: CDR1 SGHAT, CDR2 FQDESV (reference sequence). V lost 5 bases and J lost 2, with 7 bases in between.

At least ten counts were recorded for this clonotype. The V and J genes are TRBV7-2 and TRBJ2-1; 13 nucleotides line up with TRBD2. Germline CDR1 SGHTA, CDR2 FQGNSA. The CDR3 runs 16 residues. Trimming removed 4 bases from V and 4 bases from J; junction bases left unmatched: 4. The chain's CDR3 is CASSYQTSGGYNEQFF. The CDR3, as DNA: TGTGCCAGCAGCTATCAGACTAGCGGGGGGTACAATGAGCAGTTCTTC.

The chain carries TRBV2 and TRBJ1-6; 7 bases match TRBD1. Germline loops: CDR1 SNHLY, CDR2 FYNNEI. V gave up 6 bases and J gave up 14 bases; unmatched junction bases: 7. This CDR3 comprises 12 residues. This CDR3 reads CASSVDREALHF. In nucleotides, the CDR3 is TGTGCCAGCAGCGTCGACAGGGAGGCCCTCCACTTT.

This clonotype was seen many times. The chain recombines TRBV4-1 with TRBJ2-7; possibly TRBD1 for D (7 bases). The V end was cut by 1 base, the J end by 3 bases, with 22 bases between. Germline assignment: CDR1 MGHRA and CDR2 YSYEKL. This CDR3 is 18 amino acids long. CDR3 nucleotides: TGCGCCAGCAGCCAAGTTGATTTCATCCCAGGGGGGCACTACGAGCAGTACTTC. Translated, it gives CASSQVDFIPGGHYEQYF.

Many counts were recorded for this clonotype. This chain links TRBV18 with TRBJ1-1, with a possible D match to TRBD1 (5 bases). V lost 2 bases to trimming and J lost 0 bases, with 16 bases between them. Germline CDR1 and CDR2: KGHSH and LQKENI. This CDR3 spans 17 amino acids. In nucleotides, the CDR3 is TGTGCCAGCTCACCATTCTCCTTCGACAGAATGAACACTGAAGCTTTCTTT. This gives the protein CASSPFSFDRMNTEAFF.

V usage is TRBV10-3 and J usage is TRBJ2-1, with D maybe TRBD1 (6 bases). Trimming removed 2 bases at V and 10 bases at J, with 21 bases between. From germline, CDR1 is ENHRY and CDR2 SYGVKD. CDR3 length: 16 residues. The DNA of the CDR3 is TGTGCCATCAGTGAGGGGTGGGGGCCAGGTGAGGGCGAGCAGTTCTTC. Amino acid sequence: CAISEGWGPGEGEQFF.

This clonotype has a count of ten or more. This chain links TRBV7-2 with TRBJ2-1, with D perhaps given as TRBD1 or TRBD2 (5 bases each). With 3 bases removed from V and 4 bases from J, the gap between germline ends came to 16 bases. Germline V gene lookup returns CDR1 SGHTA and CDR2 FQGNSA. The CDR3 runs 16 residues. CDR3 amino acids: CASSFNLWGSYNEQFF. CDR3 coding DNA: TGTGCCAGCAGCTTTAATTTATGGGGGTCTTACAATGAGCAGTTCTTC. The entire variable domain, with the rest obtained from reference TRBV7-2 and TRBJ2-1, is as follows: GAGVSQSPSNKVTEKGKDVELRCDPISGHTALYWYRQSLGQGLEFLIYFQGNSAPDKSGLPSDRFSAERTGGSVSTLTIQRTQQEDSAVYLCASSFNLWGSYNEQFFGPGTRLTVL.

This clonotype was counted at least ten times. J is TRBJ1-6 and V is TRBV12-3 or TRBV12-4; 12 bases agree with TRBD1. Trimming removed 6 bases from V and 9 bases from J; junction bases left unmatched: 9. The CDR3 sequence is 16 residues long. The DNA for the CDR3 is TGTGCCAGCAGCACGGGGACAGGGGGCTTTGTTTCACCCCTCCACTTT. It translates to CASSTGTGGFVSPLHF.

This clonotype was found many times. V and J are TRBV11-2 and TRBJ2-4; 11 positions match TRBD2. Per germline, CDR1 SGHAT and CDR2 FQNNGV. The CDR3 is 16 residues long. Trimming removed 5 bases from V and 1 base from J; junction bases left unmatched: 4. Written as DNA, the CDR3 is TGTGCCAGCAGCCCCGGACTAGCGGGCGCCAAAAACATTCAGTACTTC. Translating gives CASSPGLAGAKNIQYF.

This clonotype occurred many times. The chain couples TRBV6-6 to TRBJ1-1, with D perhaps matching TRBD1 (5 bases). The length of the CDR3 is 15 residues. V was clipped by 6 bases and J by 2 bases, with 16 bases between them. The germline V gene encodes CDR1 MNHNY and CDR2 SVGAGI (reference sequence). This chain's CDR3 is CASRWDGHHNTEAFF. The DNA of the CDR3 is TGTGCCAGCAGATGGGACGGACACCACAACACTGAAGCTTTCTTT.